This T cell receptor (beta chain) came from a study of T cells in localized non-small cell lung cancer. Produced via immunoSEQ multiplex PCR; TCRdb's table is partial and in-frame only. The repertoire consists of some 64,000 clones, with 75% to 90% occurring once and the leading ten covering under 2.5%. Overall study results and limits: Prolonged overall survival went with higher T cell density in the blood. Uninvolved adjacent lung had higher T cell clonality than tumor and all other tissues.

Concerning this clone itself: Its antigen is currently unknown.

Germline CDR1 is LNHDA and CDR2 is SQIVND (reference sequence). V lost 5 bases and J lost 4; bases outside the gene matches: 10. The CDR3 length is 15 residues. The sequence derives from a woman aged 40-69 years with stage I lung adenocarcinoma. Material: peripheral blood, obtained before any cancer treatment. V is TRBV19 and J is TRBJ1-2; TRBD1 aligns across 7 bases. The CDR3 region has the DNA TGTGCCAGTAGTTCACGACAGGGAGATACCTATGGCTACACCTTC. Translation gives CASSSRQGDTYGYTF.